This TCR beta chain is from a study of neoadjuvant nivolumab and ipilimumab in lung cancer. The study's findings and limits: Only two of four nivolumab-treated tumors gained richness and clonality by surgery.

Data came from immunoSEQ multiplex PCR; TCRdb stores just in-frame clones and leaves some out. The top ten hold less than 9% of the sample, which has around 20,000 clones, 76% seen once. In the case of this clone: The antigen remains undetermined.

V gave up 6 bases and J gave up 6 bases, with 14 bases separating them. Germline lookup yields CDR1 SGHVS and CDR2 FNYEAQ. This CDR3 contains 14 residues. The receptor was isolated from an adult with non-small cell lung cancer. The source was tumor tissue, collected after neoadjuvant nivolumab, alone or with ipilimumab, at or shortly before surgery. The V and J genes are TRBV7-6 and TRBJ2-2; TRBD2 is a possible D gene (6 bases). In DNA, the CDR3 is TGTGCCAGCAGGGCTGGGCGGGAATCCGGGGAGCTGTTTTTT. Translated: CASRAGRESGELFF.